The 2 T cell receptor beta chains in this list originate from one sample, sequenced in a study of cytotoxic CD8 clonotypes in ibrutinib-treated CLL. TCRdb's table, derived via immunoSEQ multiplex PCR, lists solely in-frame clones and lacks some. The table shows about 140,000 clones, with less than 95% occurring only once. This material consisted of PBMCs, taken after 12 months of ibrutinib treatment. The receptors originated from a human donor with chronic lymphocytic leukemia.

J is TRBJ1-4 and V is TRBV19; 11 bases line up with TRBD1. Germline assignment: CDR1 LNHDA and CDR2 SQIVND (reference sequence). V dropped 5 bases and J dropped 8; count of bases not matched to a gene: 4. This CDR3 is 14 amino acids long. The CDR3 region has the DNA TGTGCCAGTAGTCCTGGACAGGGGGCGGAAAAACTGTTTTTT. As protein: CASSPGQGAEKLFF.

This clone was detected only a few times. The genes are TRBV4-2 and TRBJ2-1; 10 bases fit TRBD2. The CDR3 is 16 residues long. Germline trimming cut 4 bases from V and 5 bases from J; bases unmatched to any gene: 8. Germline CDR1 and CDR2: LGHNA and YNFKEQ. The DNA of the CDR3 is TGTGCCAGCAGCCGTCTGGGACTAGCGTCGAACAATGAGCAGTTCTTC. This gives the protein CASSRLGLASNNEQFF.